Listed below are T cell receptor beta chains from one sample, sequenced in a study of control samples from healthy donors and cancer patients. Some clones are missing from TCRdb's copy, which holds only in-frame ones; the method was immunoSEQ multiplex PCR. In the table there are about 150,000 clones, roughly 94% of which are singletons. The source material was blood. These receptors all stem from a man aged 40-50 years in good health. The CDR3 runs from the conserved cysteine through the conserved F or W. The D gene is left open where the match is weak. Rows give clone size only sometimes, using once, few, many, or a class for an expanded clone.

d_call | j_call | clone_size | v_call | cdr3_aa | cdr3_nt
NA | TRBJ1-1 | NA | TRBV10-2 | CASSPRGTEAFF | TGCGCCAGCAGCCCAAGGGGGACTGAAGCTTTCTTT
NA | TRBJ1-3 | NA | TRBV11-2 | CASSLWRAPENTIYF | TGTGCCAGCAGCTTATGGCGGGCCCCGGAAAACACCATATATTTT
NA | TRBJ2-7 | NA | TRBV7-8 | CASSFRAYEQYF | TGTGCCAGCAGCTTTCGAGCCTACGAGCAGTACTTC
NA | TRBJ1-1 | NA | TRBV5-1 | CASSFQGSSTEAFF | TGCGCCAGCAGCTTCCAGGGGTCCTCAACTGAAGCTTTCTTT
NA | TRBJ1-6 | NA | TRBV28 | CASSPPGHPYSPLHF | TGTGCCAGCAGTCCACCGGGACACCCATATTCACCCCTCCACTTT
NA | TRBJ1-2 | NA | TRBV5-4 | CASSPDSYNGYTF | TGTGCCAGCAGCCCCGACAGTTATAATGGCTACACCTTC
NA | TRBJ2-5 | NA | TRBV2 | CASSPGVGETQYF | TGTGCCAGCAGTCCAGGGGTTGGGGAGACCCAGTACTTC
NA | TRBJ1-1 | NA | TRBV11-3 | CASSLSGAVTEAFF | TGTGCCAGCAGCTTAAGCGGCGCGGTCACTGAAGCTTTCTTT
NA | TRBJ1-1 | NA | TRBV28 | CASSSGIKNTEAFF | TGTGCCAGCAGTTCCGGGATCAAGAACACTGAAGCTTTCTTT
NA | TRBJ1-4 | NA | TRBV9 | CASSPTRTTNEKLFF | TGTGCCAGCAGCCCCACACGAACAACTAATGAAAAACTGTTTTTT
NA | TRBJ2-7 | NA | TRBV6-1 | CASSETASSYEQYF | TGTGCCAGCAGTGAGACAGCAAGCTCCTACGAGCAGTACTTC
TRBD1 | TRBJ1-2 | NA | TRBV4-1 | CASSQGQGAGGYTF | TGCGCCAGCAGCCAGGGACAGGGGGCTGGCGGCTACACCTTC
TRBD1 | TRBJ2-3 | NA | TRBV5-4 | CARGQGVADTQYF | TGTGCGAGGGGGCAGGGGGTTGCAGATACGCAGTATTTT
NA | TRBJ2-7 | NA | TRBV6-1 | CASSEWTNSYEQYF | TGTGCCAGCAGTGAATGGACCAACTCATACGAGCAGTACTTC
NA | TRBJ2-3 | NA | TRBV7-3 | CASGGKLAQSTDTQYF | TGTGCCAGCGGGGGAAAACTAGCCCAAAGCACAGATACGCAGTATTTT
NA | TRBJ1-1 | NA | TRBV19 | CASSILGTVNTEAFF | TGTGCCAGTAGTATATTAGGGACGGTGAACACTGAAGCTTTCTTT
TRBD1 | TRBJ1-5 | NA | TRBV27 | CASSSGGGQPQHF | TGTGCCAGCAGTTCAGGGGGCGGGCAGCCCCAGCATTTT
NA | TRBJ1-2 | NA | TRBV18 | CASSPRGDGAYGYTF | TGTGCCAGCTCACCACGGGGTGATGGCGCCTATGGCTACACCTTC
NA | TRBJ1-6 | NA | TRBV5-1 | CASSPYETGRLNSPLHF | TGCGCCAGCAGCCCGTACGAGACAGGACGACTTAATTCACCCCTCCACTTT
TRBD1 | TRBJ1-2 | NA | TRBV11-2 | CASSLDRGYGYTF | TGTGCCAGCAGCCTGGACAGGGGTTATGGCTACACCTTC
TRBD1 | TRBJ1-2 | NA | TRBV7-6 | CASSLAPGQGGGNYGYTF | TGTGCCAGCAGCTTAGCGCCGGGACAGGGGGGCGGTAACTATGGCTACACCTTC
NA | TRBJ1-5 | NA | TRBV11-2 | CASSFGPGGSNQPQHF | TGTGCCAGCAGCTTTGGGCCGGGGGGATCCAATCAGCCCCAGCATTTT
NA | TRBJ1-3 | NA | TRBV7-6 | CASSSGLLNTIYF | TGTGCCAGCAGCTCAGGGTTACTGAACACCATATATTTT
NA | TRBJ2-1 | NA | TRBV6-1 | CASSEGGEAGGEQFF | TGTGCCAGCAGTGAAGGGGGGGAGGCCGGGGGTGAGCAGTTCTTC
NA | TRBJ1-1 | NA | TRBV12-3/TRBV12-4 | CASTLRANTEAFF | TGTGCCAGCACCCTACGGGCCAACACTGAAGCTTTCTTT
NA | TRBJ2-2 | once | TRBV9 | CASSADMGRELFF | TGTGCCAGCAGCGCGGACATGGGCCGGGAGCTGTTTTTT
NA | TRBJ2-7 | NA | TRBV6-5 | CASSYDRAYEQYF | TGTGCCAGCAGTTATGACAGAGCCTACGAGCAGTACTTC
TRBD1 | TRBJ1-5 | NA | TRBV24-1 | CATSDGTGRKHF | TGTGCCACCAGTGATGGGACAGGTAGAAAACATTTT
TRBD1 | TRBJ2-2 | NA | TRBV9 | CASGPGTANTGELFF | TGTGCCAGCGGGCCCGGGACAGCGAACACCGGGGAGCTGTTTTTT
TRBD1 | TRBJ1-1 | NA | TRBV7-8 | CASSFEGAGTGTEAFF | TGTGCCAGCAGCTTTGAAGGCGCCGGGACAGGGACTGAAGCTTTCTTT
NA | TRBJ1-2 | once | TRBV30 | CAWSPPRPVYGYTF | TGTGCCTGGAGTCCGCCCCGGCCAGTTTATGGCTACACCTTC
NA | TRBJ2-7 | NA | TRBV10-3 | CAISEVGGYEQYF | TGTGCCATCAGTGAGGTCGGTGGCTACGAGCAGTACTTC
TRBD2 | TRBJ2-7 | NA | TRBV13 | CASSLGGGKYEQYF | TGTGCCAGCAGCTTAGGCGGGGGGAAGTACGAGCAGTACTTC
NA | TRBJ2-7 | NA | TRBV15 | CATSSLGPAIHEQYF | TGTGCCACCAGCAGCCTGGGACCCGCAATCCACGAGCAGTACTTC
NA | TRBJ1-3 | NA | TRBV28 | CASSLEGTGGNTIYF | TGTGCCAGCAGTTTGGAGGGGACGGGGGGAAACACCATATATTTT
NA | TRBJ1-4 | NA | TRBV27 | CASSLSGGRVEKLFF | TGTGCCAGCAGTTTATCGGGGGGACGAGTTGAAAAACTGTTTTTT
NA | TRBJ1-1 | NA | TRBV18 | CASSRVRGNTEAFF | TGTGCCAGCTCACGCGTCAGGGGGAACACTGAAGCTTTCTTT
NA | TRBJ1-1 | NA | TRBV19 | CASSIGITGVGTEAFF | TGTGCCAGTAGTATAGGAATCACGGGGGTTGGAACTGAAGCTTTCTTT
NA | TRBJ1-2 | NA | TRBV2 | CASSIYLRGSGDGYTF | TGTGCCAGCAGTATCTATCTCCGAGGCTCAGGGGATGGCTACACCTTC
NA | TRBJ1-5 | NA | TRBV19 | CASSMGGTPGNQPQHF | TGTGCCAGTAGTATGGGCGGGACCCCCGGGAATCAGCCCCAGCATTTT
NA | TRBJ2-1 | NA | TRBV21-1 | CASSKDERRYPTRSYNEQFF | TGTGCCAGCAGCAAAGATGAGCGCAGATACCCGACCCGCTCCTACAATGAGCAGTTCTTC
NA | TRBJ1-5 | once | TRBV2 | CASSEGSYSNQPQHF | TGTGCCAGCAGTGAAGGCAGTTATAGCAATCAGCCCCAGCATTTT
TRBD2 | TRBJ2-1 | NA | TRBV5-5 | CASRPSSGDYNEQFF | TGTGCCAGCAGGCCGTCTAGCGGAGATTACAATGAGCAGTTCTTC
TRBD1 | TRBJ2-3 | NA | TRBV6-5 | CASSRQDRGGDTQYF | TGTGCCAGCAGCCGACAGGACAGGGGCGGGGATACGCAGTATTTT
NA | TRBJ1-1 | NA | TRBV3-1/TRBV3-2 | CASSHRGRDTEAFF | TGTGCCAGCAGCCATAGGGGCAGAGACACTGAAGCTTTCTTT
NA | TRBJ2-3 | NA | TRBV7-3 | CASSLTKRSTDTQYF | TGTGCCAGCAGCTTAACCAAGCGAAGCACAGATACGCAGTATTTT
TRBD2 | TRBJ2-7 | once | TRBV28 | CASNGGDLGHYEQYF | TGTGCCAGCAATGGGGGGGATTTGGGTCATTACGAGCAGTACTTC
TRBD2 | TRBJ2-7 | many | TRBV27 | CASSWGLAGFEQYF | TGTGCCAGCAGCTGGGGACTAGCGGGCTTCGAGCAGTACTTC
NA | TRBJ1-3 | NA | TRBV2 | CASSVRPPGGNTIYF | TGTGCCAGCAGTGTCCGACCACCGGGAGGAAACACCATATATTTT
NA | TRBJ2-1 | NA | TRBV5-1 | CASSLERVNNEQFF | TGCGCCAGCAGCTTGGAAAGGGTGAACAATGAGCAGTTCTTC
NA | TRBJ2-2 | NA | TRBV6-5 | CASSTYRVDTGELFF | TGTGCCAGCAGCACCTACAGGGTAGACACCGGGGAGCTGTTTTTT
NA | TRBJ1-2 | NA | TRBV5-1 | CASSLNSFSYGYTF | TGCGCCAGCAGCTTGAACAGCTTCTCCTATGGCTACACCTTC
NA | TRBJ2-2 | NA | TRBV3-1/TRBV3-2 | CASSRDGSTGELFF | TGTGCCAGCAGCCGGGACGGATCCACCGGGGAGCTGTTTTTT
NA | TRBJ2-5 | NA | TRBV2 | CATKGQGGETQYF | TGTGCCACCAAAGGGCAGGGCGGGGAGACCCAGTACTTC
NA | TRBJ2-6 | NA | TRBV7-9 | CASSLAVAGANVLTF | TGTGCCAGCAGCTTAGCAGTTGCTGGGGCCAACGTCCTGACTTTC
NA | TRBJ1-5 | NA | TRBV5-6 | CASSFFGLDSNQPQHF | TGTGCCAGCAGCTTTTTTGGCCTGGATAGCAATCAGCCCCAGCATTTT
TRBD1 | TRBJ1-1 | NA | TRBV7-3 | CASSPTGGFSTEAFF | TGTGCCAGCAGCCCGACAGGGGGCTTTTCAACTGAAGCTTTCTTT
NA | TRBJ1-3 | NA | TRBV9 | CASSVGLPRSSGNTIYF | TGTGCCAGCAGCGTAGGGCTCCCCAGATCCTCTGGAAACACCATATATTTT
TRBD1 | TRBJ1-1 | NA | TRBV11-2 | CASSQRQGLEAFF | TGTGCCAGCAGCCAGCGACAGGGACTAGAAGCTTTCTTT